The 6 T cell receptor beta chains presented below share a single source sample, sequenced in a study of shared clonotypes between healthy human individuals. Sequenced by immunoSEQ multiplex PCR; TCRdb stores in-frame clones only, minus some. The data hold about 600,000 clones, with around 95% observed a single time. Naive CD8 cells lacked CD45RO, underwent positive selection for CCR7 and left out terminally differentiated effector memory CD45RA+ cells. The sample was naive CD8+ T cells sorted from blood. These receptor sequences come from a woman aged 25 to 45 in good health.

V is TRBV27 and J is TRBJ1-1; the match to TRBD1 covers 7 bases. J was trimmed by 8 bases and V by 5 bases; bases with no gene match: 11. Germline CDR1 MNHEY, CDR2 SMNVEV (reference sequence). The CDR3 has 14 amino acids. CDR3 bases: TGTGCCAGCAGTATGACGCGGACAGGCGACGAAGCTTTCTTT. Residues: CASSMTRTGDEAFF.

This rearrangement joins TRBV21-1 to TRBJ1-3. TRBV21-1 is shown as a pseudogene. This CDR3 is built from 18 residues. The CDR3 region is CASSKVGVRDRWVNTIYF. The CDR3 nucleotides are TGTGCCAGCAGCAAAGTGGGTGTCCGGGACCGCTGGGTAAACACCATATATTTT.

The chain recombines TRBV9 with TRBJ2-7, with D tentatively TRBD2 (5 bases). Trimming took 2 bases from V and 3 from J, leaving 9 bases between them. This CDR3 comprises 13 residues. The germline V gene has CDR1 SGDLS and CDR2 YYNGEE. This CDR3 is CASSVSGGYEQYF. In nucleotides, the CDR3 is TGTGCCAGCAGCGTCTCTGGAGGCTACGAGCAGTACTTC.

The V and J genes are TRBV27 and TRBJ1-2; 9 bases map to TRBD1. The V segment lost 7 bases and the J segment 4 bases; nucleotides outside the gene matches: 10. This CDR3 spans 15 amino acids. Germline CDR1 reads MNHEY; CDR2 reads SMNVEV (reference sequence). CDR3 loop: CASTPTGGASYGYTF. The CDR3 nucleotides read TGTGCCAGCACCCCCACAGGGGGCGCGTCCTATGGCTACACCTTC.

V is TRBV9 and J is TRBJ2-7; 7 bases map to TRBD1. CDR3 length: 12 residues. In germline, CDR1 is SGDLS, CDR2 YYNGEE. Losses at the gene ends were 3 bases for V and 5 bases for J; bases not matched to a gene: 2. The CDR3 nucleotides read TGTGCCAGCAGCGGACAGGGCCACGAGCAGTACTTC. This gives the protein CASSGQGHEQYF.

The chain carries TRBV28 and TRBJ2-7; D is ambiguous. The ends were cut back, 3 bases at V and 6 bases at J, with 15 bases in the middle. This CDR3 is 14 amino acids long. The V gene's germline CDR1 is MDHEN and CDR2 SYDVKM. The CDR3 region has the DNA TGTGCCAGCAGTTTCCGGATAAATGTAGGCGAGCAGTACTTC. Translated: CASSFRINVGEQYF. The full variable domain, its missing parts supplied by reference TRBV28 and TRBJ2-7, is DVKVTQSSRYLVKRTGEKVFLECVQDMDHENMFWYRQDPGLGLRLIYFSYDVKMKEKGDIPEGYSVSREKKERFSLILESASTNQTSMYLCASSFRINVGEQYFGPGTRLTVT.